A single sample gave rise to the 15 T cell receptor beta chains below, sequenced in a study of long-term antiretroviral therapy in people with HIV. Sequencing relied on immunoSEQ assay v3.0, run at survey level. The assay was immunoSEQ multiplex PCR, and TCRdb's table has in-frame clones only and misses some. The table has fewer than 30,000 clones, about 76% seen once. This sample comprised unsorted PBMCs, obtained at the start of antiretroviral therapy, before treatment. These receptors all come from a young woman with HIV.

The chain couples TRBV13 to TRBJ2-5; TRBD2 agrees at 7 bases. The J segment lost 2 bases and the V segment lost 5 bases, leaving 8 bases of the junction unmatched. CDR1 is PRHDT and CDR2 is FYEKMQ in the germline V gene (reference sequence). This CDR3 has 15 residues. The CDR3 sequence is CASSARGEGQETQYF. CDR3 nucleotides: TGTGCCAGCAGCGCTAGAGGGGAGGGACAAGAGACCCAGTACTTC. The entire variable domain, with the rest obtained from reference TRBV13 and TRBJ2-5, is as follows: AAGVIQSPRHLIKEKRETATLKCYPIPRHDTVYWYQQGPGQDPQFLISFYEKMQSDKGSIPDRFSAQQFSDYHSELNMSSLELGDSALYFCASSARGEGQETQYFGPGTRLLVL.

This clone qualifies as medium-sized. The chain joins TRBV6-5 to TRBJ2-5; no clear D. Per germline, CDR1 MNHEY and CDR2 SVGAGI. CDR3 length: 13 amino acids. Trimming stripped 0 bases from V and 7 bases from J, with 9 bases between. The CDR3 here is CASSYSQAGTQYF. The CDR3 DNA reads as TGTGCCAGCAGTTACTCGCAGGCCGGGACCCAGTACTTC.

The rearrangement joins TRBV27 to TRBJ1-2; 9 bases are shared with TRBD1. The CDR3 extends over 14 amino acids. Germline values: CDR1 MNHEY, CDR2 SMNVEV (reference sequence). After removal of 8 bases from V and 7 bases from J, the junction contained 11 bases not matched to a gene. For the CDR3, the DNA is TGTGCCAGCCGCGCATGGGGACAGGGTCCTGGCTACACCTTC. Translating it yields CASRAWGQGPGYTF.

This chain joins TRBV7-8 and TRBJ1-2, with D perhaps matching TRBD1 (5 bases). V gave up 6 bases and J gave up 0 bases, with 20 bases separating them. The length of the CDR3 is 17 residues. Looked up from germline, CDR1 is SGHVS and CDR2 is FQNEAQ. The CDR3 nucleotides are TGTGCCAGCAGTCCCGGGGGGGTCTGGTTAGCTAACTATGGCTACACCTTC. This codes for CASSPGGVWLANYGYTF.

Here the CDR3 reads CSVGGREQYF. CDR3 bases: TGCAGCGTTGGCGGCCGGGAGCAGTACTTC. V and J are TRBV29-1 and TRBJ2-7; D gene uncertain. Germline CDR1 reads SQVTM; CDR2 reads ANQGSEA. The germline V and J ends were trimmed by 4 bases and 7 bases, with 8 bases remaining between them. CDR3 length: 10 residues.

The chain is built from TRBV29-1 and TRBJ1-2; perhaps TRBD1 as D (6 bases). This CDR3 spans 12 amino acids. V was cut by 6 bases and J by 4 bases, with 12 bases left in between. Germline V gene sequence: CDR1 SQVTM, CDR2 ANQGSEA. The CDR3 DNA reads TGCAGCGTCGGGACACCCGGCTATGGCTACACCTTC. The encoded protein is CSVGTPGYGYTF.

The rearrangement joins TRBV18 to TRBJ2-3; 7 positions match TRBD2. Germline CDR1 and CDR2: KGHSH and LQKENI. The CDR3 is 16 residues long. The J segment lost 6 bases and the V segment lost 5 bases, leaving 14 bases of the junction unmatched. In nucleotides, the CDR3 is TGTGCCAGCTCAATGATTGGAGAGCCGCGGGGGGATACGCAGTATTTT. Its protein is CASSMIGEPRGDTQYF.

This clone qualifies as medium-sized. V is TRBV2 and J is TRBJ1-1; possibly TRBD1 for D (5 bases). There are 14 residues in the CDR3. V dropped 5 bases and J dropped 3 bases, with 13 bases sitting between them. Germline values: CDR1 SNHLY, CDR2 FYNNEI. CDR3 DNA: TGTGCCAGCAGTCTCTCCGGGGCTGACACTGAAGCTTTCTTT. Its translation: CASSLSGADTEAFF.

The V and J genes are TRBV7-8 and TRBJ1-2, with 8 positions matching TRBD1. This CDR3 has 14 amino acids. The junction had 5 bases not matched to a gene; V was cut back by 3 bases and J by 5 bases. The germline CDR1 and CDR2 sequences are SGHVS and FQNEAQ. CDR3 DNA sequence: TGTGCCAGCAGCTTGAGGGACAGGCGGTATGGCTACACCTTC. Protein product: CASSLRDRRYGYTF.

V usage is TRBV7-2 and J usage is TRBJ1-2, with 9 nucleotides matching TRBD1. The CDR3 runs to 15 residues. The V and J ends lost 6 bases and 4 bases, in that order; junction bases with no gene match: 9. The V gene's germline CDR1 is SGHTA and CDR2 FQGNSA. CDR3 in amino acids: CASSSYRGQSYGYTF. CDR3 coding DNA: TGTGCCAGCAGTTCATACAGGGGGCAGAGCTATGGCTACACCTTC.

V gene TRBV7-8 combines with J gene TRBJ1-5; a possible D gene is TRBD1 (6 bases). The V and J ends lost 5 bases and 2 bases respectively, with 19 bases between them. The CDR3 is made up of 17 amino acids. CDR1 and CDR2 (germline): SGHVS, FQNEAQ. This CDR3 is CASSPEGGVLGNQPQHF. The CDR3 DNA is TGTGCCAGCAGCCCCGAGGGGGGCGTCCTTGGCAATCAGCCCCAGCATTTT.

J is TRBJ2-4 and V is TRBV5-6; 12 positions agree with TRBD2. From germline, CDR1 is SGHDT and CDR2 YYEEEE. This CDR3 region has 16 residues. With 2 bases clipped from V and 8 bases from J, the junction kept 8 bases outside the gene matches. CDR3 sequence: CASSLGLAGISDIQYF. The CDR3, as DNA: TGTGCCAGCAGCTTAGGACTAGCGGGAATAAGTGACATTCAGTACTTC. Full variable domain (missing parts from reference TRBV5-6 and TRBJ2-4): DAGVTQSPTHLIKTRGQQVTLRCSPKSGHDTVSWYQQALGQGPQFIFQYYEEEERQRGNFPDRFSGHQFPNYSSELNVNALLLGDSALYLCASSLGLAGISDIQYFGAGTRLSVL.

For the CDR3, the DNA is TGCGCCAGCAGCCAAGATGACCGTCGAGGGGGCACTGAAGCTTTCTTT. Protein product: CASSQDDRRGGTEAFF. The chain joins TRBV4-3 to TRBJ1-1; tentatively, D is TRBD1 (6 bases). The CDR3 length is 16 residues. V was trimmed by 0 bases and J by 4 bases, leaving 15 bases between them. Germline V lookup: CDR1 LGHNA, CDR2 YSLEER.

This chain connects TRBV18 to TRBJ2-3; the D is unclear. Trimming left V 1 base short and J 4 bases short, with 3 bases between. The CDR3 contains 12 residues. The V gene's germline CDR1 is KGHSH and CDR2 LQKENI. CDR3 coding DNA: TGTGCCAGCTCACCACGGCCAGATACGCAGTATTTT. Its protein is CASSPRPDTQYF.

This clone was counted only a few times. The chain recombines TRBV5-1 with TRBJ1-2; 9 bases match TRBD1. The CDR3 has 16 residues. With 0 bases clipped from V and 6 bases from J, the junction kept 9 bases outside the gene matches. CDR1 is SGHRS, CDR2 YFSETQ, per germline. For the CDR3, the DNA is TGCGCCAGCAGCTTGGATCCTGTGGGGACAGGGAATGGCTACACCTTC. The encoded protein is CASSLDPVGTGNGYTF.